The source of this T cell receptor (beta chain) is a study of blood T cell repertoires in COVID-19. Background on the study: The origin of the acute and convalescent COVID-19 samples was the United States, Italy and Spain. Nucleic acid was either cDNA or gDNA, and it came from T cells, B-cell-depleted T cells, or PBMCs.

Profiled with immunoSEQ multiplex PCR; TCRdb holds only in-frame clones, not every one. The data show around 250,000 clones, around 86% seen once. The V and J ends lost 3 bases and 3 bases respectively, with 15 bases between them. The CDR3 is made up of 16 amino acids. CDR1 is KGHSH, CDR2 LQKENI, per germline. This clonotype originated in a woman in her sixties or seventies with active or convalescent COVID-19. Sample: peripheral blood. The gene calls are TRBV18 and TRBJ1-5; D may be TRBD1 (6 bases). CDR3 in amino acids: CASSPPSAGANQPQHF. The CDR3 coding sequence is TGTGCCAGCTCACCCCCGTCGGCGGGGGCCAATCAGCCCCAGCATTTT.